This TCR beta chain was retrieved from a study of blood T cells in healthy people across ages. V shed 11 bases and J 5 bases; nucleotides not matched to a gene: 12. CDR1 and CDR2 (germline): MDHEN, SYDVKM. CDR3 length equals 13 residues. As to this clonotype: What it binds is not known.

Findings and limits, study-wide: Leaving the PBMCs unsorted stopped any conclusive comparison of naive versus antigen-experienced cells.

With a J-beta primer mix and a sample-barcoded 5' primer, a second PCR ran roughly 6 to 12 cycles. TCRdb fed the 5' RACE reads into MiXCR, producing one record per CDR3 protein. The sample lists some 900,000 distinct CDR3 sequences, 45% to 50% occurring once. The sequenced sample consisted of blood. This clonotype was obtained from a man younger than 45 in good health. This rearrangement joins TRBV28 to TRBJ2-7; 7 bases align to TRBD1. The CDR3 is CASMQGTVDEQYF. In DNA form, the CDR3 reads TGTGCCTCGATGCAGGGGACAGTGGACGAGCAGTACTTC.